The clone carrying this T cell receptor (beta chain) was seen a handful of times. The CDR3 runs to 15 residues. Trimming removed 6 bases from V and 3 bases from J; junction bases left unmatched: 5. The germline gives CDR1 MDHEN, CDR2 SYDVKM. The data stem from a study of blood T cell repertoires in COVID-19. Study context: From T cells, B-cell-depleted T cells, or PBMCs came the material, which was cDNA or gDNA.

Here immunoSEQ multiplex PCR was the method, and the copy in TCRdb shows in-frame clones only, minus some. Among tens of thousands of clones listed, 83% were seen once. This chain joins TRBV28 and TRBJ1-4; TRBD1 agrees at 9 bases. The receptor comes from a woman aged 80 or older with active or convalescent COVID-19. Material: peripheral blood. CDR3 DNA sequence: TGTGCCAGCAGCCTACAGGGGGCCTCTAATGAAAAACTGTTTTTT. It is translated as CASSLQGASNEKLFF. The full variable domain, completed using reference TRBV28 and TRBJ1-4, is DVKVTQSSRYLVKRTGEKVFLECVQDMDHENMFWYRQDPGLGLRLIYFSYDVKMKEKGDIPEGYSVSREKKERFSLILESASTNQTSMYLCASSLQGASNEKLFFGSGTQLSVL.